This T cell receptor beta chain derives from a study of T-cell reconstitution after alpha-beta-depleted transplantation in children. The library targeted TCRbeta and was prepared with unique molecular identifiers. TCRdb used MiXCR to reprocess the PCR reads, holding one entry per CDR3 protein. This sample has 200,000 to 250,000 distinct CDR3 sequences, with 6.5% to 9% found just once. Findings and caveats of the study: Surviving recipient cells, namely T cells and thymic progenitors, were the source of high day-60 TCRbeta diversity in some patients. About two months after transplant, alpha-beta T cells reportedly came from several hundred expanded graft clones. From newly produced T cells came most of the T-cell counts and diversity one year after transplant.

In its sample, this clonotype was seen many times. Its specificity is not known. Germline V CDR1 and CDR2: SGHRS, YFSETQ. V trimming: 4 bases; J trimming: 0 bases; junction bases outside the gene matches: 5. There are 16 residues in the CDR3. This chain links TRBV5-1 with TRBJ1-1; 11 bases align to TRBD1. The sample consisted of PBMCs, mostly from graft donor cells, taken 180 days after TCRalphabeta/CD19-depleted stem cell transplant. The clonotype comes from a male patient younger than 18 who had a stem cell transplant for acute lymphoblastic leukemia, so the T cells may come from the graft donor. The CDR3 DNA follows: TGCGCCAGCAGCGAGGACAGGGGGCCCCTGAACACTGAAGCTTTCTTT. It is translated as CASSEDRGPLNTEAFF.